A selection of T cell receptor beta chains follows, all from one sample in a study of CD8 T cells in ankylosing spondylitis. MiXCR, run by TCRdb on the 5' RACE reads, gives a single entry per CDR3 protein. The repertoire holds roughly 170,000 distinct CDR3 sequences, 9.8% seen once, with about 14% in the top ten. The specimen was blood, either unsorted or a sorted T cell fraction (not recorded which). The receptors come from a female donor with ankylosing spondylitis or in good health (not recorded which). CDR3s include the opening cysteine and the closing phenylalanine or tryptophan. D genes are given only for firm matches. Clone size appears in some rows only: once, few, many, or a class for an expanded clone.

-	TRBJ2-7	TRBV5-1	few	TGCGCCAGCAGGGGGGCCGGGGCCCGCTACGAGCAGTACTTC	CASRGAGARYEQYF
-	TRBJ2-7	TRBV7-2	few	TGTGCCAGCAGCTTAGGGGTACACAGAGGCTACGAGCAGTACTTC	CASSLGVHRGYEQYF
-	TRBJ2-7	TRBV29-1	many	TGCAGCGTTGAAGATCCCGCGGAAGAATTCTCGAGGGGGCAGTACTTC	CSVEDPAEEFSRGQYF
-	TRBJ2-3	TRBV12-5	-	TGTGCTAGTGGTTTGGTACTTGAGGGAAAGGGCACAGATACGCAGTATTTT	CASGLVLEGKGTDTQYF
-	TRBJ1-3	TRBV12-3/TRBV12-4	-	TGTGCCAGCAGGGGCGAGCCTGGAAACACCATATATTTT	CASRGEPGNTIYF
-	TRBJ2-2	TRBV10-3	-	TGTGCCGGGCAGGGGGACTCCGCCGGGGAGCTGTTTTTT	CAGQGDSAGELFF
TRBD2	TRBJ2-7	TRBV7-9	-	TGTGCCAGCAGCGACCCCGAGCGGGAGGAAGGCTACGAGCAGTACTTC	CASSDPEREEGYEQYF
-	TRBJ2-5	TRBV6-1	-	TGTGCCAGCAGTGAAGAAGAGCGCCTTGGGGAGACCCAGTACTTC	CASSEEERLGETQYF
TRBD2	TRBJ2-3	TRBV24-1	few	TGTGCCACCAGTGACTCCGGGACTAGCGGGAGTCGGGCAGATACGCAGTATTTT	CATSDSGTSGSRADTQYF
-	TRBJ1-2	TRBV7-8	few	TGTGCCAGCAGCTCCGGGGGGTTGACGCTTGGAAACGATGGCTACACCTTC	CASSSGGLTLGNDGYTF
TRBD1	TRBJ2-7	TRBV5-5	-	TGTGCCAGCAACGGACAGGGGACGTCCGAGCAGTACTTC	CASNGQGTSEQYF
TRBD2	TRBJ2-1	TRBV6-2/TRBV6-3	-	TGTGCCAGCAGTTCGGGGGGGCGAGGCAATGAGCAGTTCTTC	CASSSGGRGNEQFF
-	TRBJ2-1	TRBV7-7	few	TGTGCCAGCAGCCCCGCGGGATCCCAGGAGCAGTTCTTC	CASSPAGSQEQFF
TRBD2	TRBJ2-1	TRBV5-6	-	TGTGCCAGCAGCCTTATTTCCAGCGGGGGTAGCTCCTACAATGAGCAGTTCTTC	CASSLISSGGSSYNEQFF
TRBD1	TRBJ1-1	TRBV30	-	TGTGCCTTGGGACAGGGCAATTCCTACACTGAAGCTTTCTTT	CALGQGNSYTEAFF
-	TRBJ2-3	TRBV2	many	TGTGCCAGCAGTGAAGGGGGAGATACGCAGTATTTT	CASSEGGDTQYF
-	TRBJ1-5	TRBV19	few	TGTGCCAGTAGTATAGATTGGGACCGGCTCTATAGCAATCAGCCCCAGCATTTT	CASSIDWDRLYSNQPQHF
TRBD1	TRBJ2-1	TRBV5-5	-	TGTGCCAGCAGCTCGAGACAGGGGACCTACAATGAGCAGTTCTTC	CASSSRQGTYNEQFF
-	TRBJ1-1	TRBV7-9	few	TGTGCCAGCAGCTTACCTGGGTTGGCCACTGAAGCTTTCTTT	CASSLPGLATEAFF
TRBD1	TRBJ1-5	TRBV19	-	TGTGCCAGTAGTTCCGGGACAGGTTACAATCAGCCCCAGCATTTT	CASSSGTGYNQPQHF